The clone carrying this TCR beta chain was counted between two and nine times. The target antigen is unknown. The data were taken from a study of human T cells and chemical hapten exposure. For the study at large: Patch tests of 0.01% DPC on the upper back were read at 6 days.

Stated time point: pre-sensitization, week 0. Treatment specified: therapeutic diphenylcyclopropenone sensitization with weekly scalp DPC. As the library was built, unique molecular identifiers were attached to individual cDNA molecules. In the original workflow: Sequenced samples showed a median of approximately 96,000 TCRs each, with counts running from around 25,000 to 690,000. TCRdb fed the RACE reads into MiXCR, producing one record per CDR3 protein. The V and J calls were determined by TCRdb, not by the authors. The profile shows roughly 260,000 distinct CDR3 sequences, 7% to 10% of them singletons. V dropped 5 bases and J dropped 8; count of bases not matched to a gene: 12. The CDR3 spans 15 residues. Findings and caveats of the study: Significantly more large CDR3 similarity clusters arose among expanded TCRs than among controls.

Specimen: whole blood, collected in connection with sensitization to the hapten diphenylcyclopropenone (DPC). The chain links TRBV12-3 or TRBV12-4 to TRBJ2-1; 7 bases fit TRBD2. This TCR derives from a middle-aged woman with alopecia areata. Some clones in this sample may be carry-over from other donors' samples. The CDR3 spells CASSPWTRSRDEQFF. CDR3 nucleotide sequence: TGTGCCAGCAGTCCCTGGACTAGATCTAGGGATGAGCAGTTCTTC.